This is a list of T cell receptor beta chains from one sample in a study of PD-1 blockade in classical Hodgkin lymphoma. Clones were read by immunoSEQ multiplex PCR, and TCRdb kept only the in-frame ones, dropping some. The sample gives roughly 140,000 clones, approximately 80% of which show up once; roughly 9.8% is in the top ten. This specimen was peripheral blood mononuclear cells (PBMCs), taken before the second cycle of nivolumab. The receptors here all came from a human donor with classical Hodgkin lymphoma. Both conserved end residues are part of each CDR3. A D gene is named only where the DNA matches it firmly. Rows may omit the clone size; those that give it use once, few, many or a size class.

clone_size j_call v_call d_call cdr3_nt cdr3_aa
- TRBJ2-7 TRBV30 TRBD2 TGTGCCTGGAGTGTTCGTGGGGGACTAGCGGGTCCCGAGCAGTACTTC CAWSVRGGLAGPEQYF
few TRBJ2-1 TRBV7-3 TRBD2 TGTGCCAGCAGCGTGGGACTAGCGGGAGTCCATGAGCAGTTCTTC CASSVGLAGVHEQFF
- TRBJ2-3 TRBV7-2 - TGTGCCAGCGGTAGGGGCACAGATACGCAGTATTTT CASGRGTDTQYF
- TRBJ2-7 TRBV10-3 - TGTGCCATCAGCGGACTCGAATCCCACGAGCAGTACTTC CAISGLESHEQYF
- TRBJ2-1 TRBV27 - TGTGCCAGACCGGTGGGTCGGCGCGGTGAGCAGTTCTTC CARPVGRRGEQFF
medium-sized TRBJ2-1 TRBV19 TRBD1 TGTGCCAGTAGCAGGACCGGGACAGCCTCCTACAATGAGCAGTTCTTC CASSRTGTASYNEQFF
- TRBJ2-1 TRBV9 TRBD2 TGTGCCAGCAGCGTACAACTAGCGGGAACCCGAGGAGCTTGGAATGAGCAGTTCTTC CASSVQLAGTRGAWNEQFF
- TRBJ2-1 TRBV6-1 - TGTGCCAGCACCGGGTTCGATGAGCAGTTCTTC CASTGFDEQFF
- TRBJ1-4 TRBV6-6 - TGTGCCAGCAGAGGACATCCTGCAACTAATGAAAAACTGTTTTTT CASRGHPATNEKLFF
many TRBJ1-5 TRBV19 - TGTGCCAGTAGTATATCGGGAAATAGCAATCAGCCCCAGCATTTT CASSISGNSNQPQHF
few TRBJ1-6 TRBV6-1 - TGTGCCAGCAGTGTAGGAGCAGGCCCACTCCCCCTCCACTTT CASSVGAGPLPLHF
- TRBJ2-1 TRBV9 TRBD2 TGTGCCAGCAGCGCCCTAGCGGGGGGTCCCTACAATGAGCAGTTCTTC CASSALAGGPYNEQFF
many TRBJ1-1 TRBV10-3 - TGTGCCATCAGTGATGAGATGAACACTGAAGCTTTCTTT CAISDEMNTEAFF
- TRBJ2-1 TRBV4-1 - TGCGCCAGCAGCCAAGCAGTGCTAAACTACAATGAGCAGTTCTTC CASSQAVLNYNEQFF
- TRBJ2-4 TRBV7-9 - TGTGCCAGCAGCTTAGTTTCCCATTTCAGTAACATTCAGTACTTC CASSLVSHFSNIQYF
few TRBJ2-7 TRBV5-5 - TGTGCCAGCAGCTTCGCGGTGGGACCTTACGAGCAGTACTTC CASSFAVGPYEQYF
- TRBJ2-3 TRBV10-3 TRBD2 TGTGCCACTCGACCGCGGGGGGCTGGCACAGATACGCAGTATTTT CATRPRGAGTDTQYF
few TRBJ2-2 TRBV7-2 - TGTGCCAGCAGCTCCACTCCAACCCCACACAGGGCCGGGGAGCTGTTTTTT CASSSTPTPHRAGELFF
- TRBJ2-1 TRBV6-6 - TGTGCCAGCAGGCCGGACTCTCCCGAGCAGTTCTTC CASRPDSPEQFF
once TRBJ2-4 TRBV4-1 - TGCGCCAGCAGCCAATATCTTGCCCTAGCCAAAAACATTCAGTACTTC CASSQYLALAKNIQYF
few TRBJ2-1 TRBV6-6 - TGTGCCAGCAGTTACTCTACCCACAATGAGCAGTTCTTC CASSYSTHNEQFF
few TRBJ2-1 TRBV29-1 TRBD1 TGCAGCGTTGAAGGAACGGCCGGGACAGGGGGTAGCGGGAGAGGGTTTGAGCAGTTCTTC CSVEGTAGTGGSGRGFEQFF
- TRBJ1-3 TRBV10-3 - TGTGCCATCAGTGAAAGACAGAACTCTGGAAACACCATATATTTT CAISERQNSGNTIYF
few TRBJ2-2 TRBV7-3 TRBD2 TGTGCCAGCAGAGCGGGGGTAAACACCGGGGAGCTGTTTTTT CASRAGVNTGELFF
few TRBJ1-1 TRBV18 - TGTGCCAGCTCACCTTTGGCAGGGGATTCGTCCACTGAAGCTTTCTTT CASSPLAGDSSTEAFF
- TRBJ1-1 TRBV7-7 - TGTGCTAGCAGCCTGGGGCAGAGCCTCATGAACACTGAAGCTTTCTTT CASSLGQSLMNTEAFF
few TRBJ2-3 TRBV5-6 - TGTGCCAGCAGCTTGGGGTCGTTAACGCAGTATTTT CASSLGSLTQYF
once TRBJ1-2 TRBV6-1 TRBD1 TGTGCCAGCAGCCCCGACAGGGACCCGCTCTATGGCTACACCTTC CASSPDRDPLYGYTF
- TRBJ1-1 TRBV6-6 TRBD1 TGTGCCAGCAGTTACTCCAGGGGACAGCTTCCTTTCTTT CASSYSRGQLPFF
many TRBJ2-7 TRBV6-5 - TGTGCCAGCAGTCAACATGCGTCCTACGAGCAGTACTTC CASSQHASYEQYF
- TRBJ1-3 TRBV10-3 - TGTGCCATCAAGCCCTCTGGAAACACCATATATTTT CAIKPSGNTIYF
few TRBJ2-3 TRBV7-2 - TGTGCCAGCAGCTTAGTGTCTGCACGTGGTACGCAGTATTTT CASSLVSARGTQYF
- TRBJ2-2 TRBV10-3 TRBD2 TGTGCCATCAAATCGATCCGGGACTATCATACCGGGGAGCTGTTTTTT CAIKSIRDYHTGELFF
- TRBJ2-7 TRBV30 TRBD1 TGTGCCTGGAGTGTACGATCAGGACAGGGGAATTACGAGCAGTACTTC CAWSVRSGQGNYEQYF
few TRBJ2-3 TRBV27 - TGTGCCAGCAGTTCCCCTTTTAGCGACTTCACAGATACGCAGTATTTT CASSSPFSDFTDTQYF
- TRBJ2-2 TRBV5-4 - TGTGCCAGCAGCTTTTCGGGTACCACCGGGGAGCTGTTTTTT CASSFSGTTGELFF
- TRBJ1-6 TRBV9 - TGTGCCAGCAGCGTCAAGGTCGAGCCTTATAATTCACCCCTCCACTTT CASSVKVEPYNSPLHF
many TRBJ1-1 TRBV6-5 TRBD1 TGTGCCAGCAGCGGCACAGGGGGAGGTGCTTTCTTT CASSGTGGGAFF
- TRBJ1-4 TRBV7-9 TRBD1 TGTGCCAGCAGCTTAGGACAGGGAGGGAGTGAAAAACTGTTTTTT CASSLGQGGSEKLFF
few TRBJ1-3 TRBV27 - TGTGCCAGCCAACAGAATTCTGGAAACACCATATATTTT CASQQNSGNTIYF
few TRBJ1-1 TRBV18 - TGTGCCAGCTCAAGGGTGAACACTGAAGCTTTCTTT CASSRVNTEAFF
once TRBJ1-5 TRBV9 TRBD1 TGTGCCAGCAGCCCCAGGGGGGAGTTAAATCAGCCCCAGCATTTT CASSPRGELNQPQHF
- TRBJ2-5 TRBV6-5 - TGTGCCAGCAGTTACTCGATGGTGGTCCAAGAGACCCAGTACTTC CASSYSMVVQETQYF
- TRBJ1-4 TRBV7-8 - TGTGCCAGCAGCCGCACACAGCAATCTAATGAAAAACTGTTTTTT CASSRTQQSNEKLFF
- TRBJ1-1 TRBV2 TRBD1 TGTGCCAGCAATCGACAGGGGTCCAACACTGAAGCTTTCTTT CASNRQGSNTEAFF
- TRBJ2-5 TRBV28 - TGTGCCAGCAGTACACAAGAGACCCAGTACTTC CASSTQETQYF
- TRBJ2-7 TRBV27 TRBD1 TGTGCCAGCAGTCCAGGACAGGGGCTATTTTCCTACGAGCAGTACTTC CASSPGQGLFSYEQYF
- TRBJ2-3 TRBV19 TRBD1 TGTGCCAGTAGTATAGGCAGACAGGGGTCCCTCACAGATACGCAGTATTTT CASSIGRQGSLTDTQYF